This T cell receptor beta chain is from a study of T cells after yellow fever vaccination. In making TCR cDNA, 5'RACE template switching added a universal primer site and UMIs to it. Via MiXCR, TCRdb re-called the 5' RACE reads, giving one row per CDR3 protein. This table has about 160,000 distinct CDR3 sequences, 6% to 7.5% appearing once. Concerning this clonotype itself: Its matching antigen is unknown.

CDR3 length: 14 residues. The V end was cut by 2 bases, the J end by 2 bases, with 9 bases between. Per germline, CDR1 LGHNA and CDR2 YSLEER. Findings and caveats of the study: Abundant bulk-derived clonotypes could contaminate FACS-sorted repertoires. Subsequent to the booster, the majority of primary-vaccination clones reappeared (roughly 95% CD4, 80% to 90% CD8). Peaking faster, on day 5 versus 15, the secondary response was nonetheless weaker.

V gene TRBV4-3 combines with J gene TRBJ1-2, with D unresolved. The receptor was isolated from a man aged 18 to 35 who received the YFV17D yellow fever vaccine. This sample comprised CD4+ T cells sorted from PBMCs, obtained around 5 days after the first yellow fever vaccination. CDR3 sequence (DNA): TGCGCCAGCAGCCAATGGGGTGCCAACTATGGCTACACCTTC. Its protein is CASSQWGANYGYTF.